The T cell receptor (beta chain) described here comes from a study of tumor-infiltrating lymphocytes in oesophageal squamous cell carcinoma. The CDR3 runs to 17 residues. Germline lookup yields CDR1 SGHTA and CDR2 FQGNSA. V trimming: 2 bases; J trimming: 7 bases; junction bases outside the gene matches: 17. This clonotype was recorded many times. A much larger clone is a single base away; this may be a read error. TCRdb re-called the PCR reads with MiXCR, one entry per CDR3 protein. The sample lists about 21,000 distinct CDR3 sequences, more than 35% occurring once. This TCR was sampled from a male donor with esophageal squamous cell carcinoma. The sequencing input was esophageal tumor tissue. The chain joins TRBV7-2 to TRBJ2-7; TRBD1 matches 7 bases. CDR3 residues: CASSLRPQGSSYNEQYF. For the CDR3, the DNA is TGTGCCAGCAGCTTAAGGCCACAGGGGAGCTCCTACAATGAGCAGTACTTC.